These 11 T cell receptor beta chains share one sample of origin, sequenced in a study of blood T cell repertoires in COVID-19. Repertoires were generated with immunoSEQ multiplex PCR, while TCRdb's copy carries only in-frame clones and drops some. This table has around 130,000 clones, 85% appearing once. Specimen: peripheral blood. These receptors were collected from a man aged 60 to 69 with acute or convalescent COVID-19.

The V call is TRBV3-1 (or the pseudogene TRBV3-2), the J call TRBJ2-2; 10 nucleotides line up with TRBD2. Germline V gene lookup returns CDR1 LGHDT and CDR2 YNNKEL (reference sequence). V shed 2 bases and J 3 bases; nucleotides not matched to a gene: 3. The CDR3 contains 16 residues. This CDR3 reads CASSQLSGRYTGELFF. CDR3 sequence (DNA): TGTGCCAGCAGCCAACTTAGCGGGAGGTACACCGGGGAGCTGTTTTTT.

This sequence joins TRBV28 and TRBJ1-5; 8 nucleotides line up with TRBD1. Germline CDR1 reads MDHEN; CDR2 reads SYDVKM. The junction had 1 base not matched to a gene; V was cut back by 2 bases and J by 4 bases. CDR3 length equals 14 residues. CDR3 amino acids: CASSLGDRNQPQHF. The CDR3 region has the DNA TGTGCCAGCAGTTTAGGGGACAGGAATCAGCCCCAGCATTTT.

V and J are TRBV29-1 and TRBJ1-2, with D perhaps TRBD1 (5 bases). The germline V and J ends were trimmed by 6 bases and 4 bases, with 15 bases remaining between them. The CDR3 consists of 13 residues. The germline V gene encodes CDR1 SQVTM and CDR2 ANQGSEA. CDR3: CSVGGGPSYGYTF. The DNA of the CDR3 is TGCAGCGTGGGGGGGGGACCGTCCTATGGCTACACCTTC.

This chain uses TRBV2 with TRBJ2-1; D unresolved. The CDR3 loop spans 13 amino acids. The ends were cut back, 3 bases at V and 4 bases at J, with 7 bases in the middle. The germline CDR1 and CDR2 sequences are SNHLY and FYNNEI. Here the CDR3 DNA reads TGTGCCAGCAGTGATGACTTGTACAATGAGCAGTTCTTC. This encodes CASSDDLYNEQFF.

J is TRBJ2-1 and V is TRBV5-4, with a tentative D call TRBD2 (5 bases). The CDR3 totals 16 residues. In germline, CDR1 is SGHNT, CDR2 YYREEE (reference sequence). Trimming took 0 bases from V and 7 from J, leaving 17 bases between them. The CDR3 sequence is CASSLGQRIGENEQFF. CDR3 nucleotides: TGTGCCAGCAGCTTGGGGCAGCGGATTGGGGAAAATGAGCAGTTCTTC.

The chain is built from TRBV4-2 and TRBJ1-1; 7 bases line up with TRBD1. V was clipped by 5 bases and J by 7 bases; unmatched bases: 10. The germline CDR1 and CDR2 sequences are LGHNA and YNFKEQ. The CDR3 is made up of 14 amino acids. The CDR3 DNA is TGTGCCAGCAGCTACACCCGGGACAGTCTTGAAGCTTTCTTT. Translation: CASSYTRDSLEAFF.

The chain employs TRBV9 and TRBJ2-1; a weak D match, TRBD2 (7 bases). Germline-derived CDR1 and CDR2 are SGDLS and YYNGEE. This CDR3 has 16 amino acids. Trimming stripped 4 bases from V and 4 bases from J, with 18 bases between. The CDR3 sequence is CASSPSGGLGYNEQFF. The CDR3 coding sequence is TGTGCCAGCAGCCCCTCCGGGGGGCTGGGTTACAATGAGCAGTTCTTC.

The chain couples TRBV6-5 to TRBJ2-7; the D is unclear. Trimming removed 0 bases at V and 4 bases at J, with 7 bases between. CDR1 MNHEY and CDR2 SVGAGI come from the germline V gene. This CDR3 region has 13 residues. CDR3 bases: TGTGCCAGCAGTTACTCGAGGTTGTACGAGCAGTACTTC. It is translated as CASSYSRLYEQYF.

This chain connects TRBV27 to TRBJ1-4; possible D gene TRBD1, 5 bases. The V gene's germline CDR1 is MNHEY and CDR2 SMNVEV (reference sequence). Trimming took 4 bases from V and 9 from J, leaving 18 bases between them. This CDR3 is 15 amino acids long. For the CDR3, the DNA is TGTGCCAGCAGTTCCATCGCGGGGGAGGGAAAAAAACTGTTTTTT. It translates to CASSSIAGEGKKLFF.

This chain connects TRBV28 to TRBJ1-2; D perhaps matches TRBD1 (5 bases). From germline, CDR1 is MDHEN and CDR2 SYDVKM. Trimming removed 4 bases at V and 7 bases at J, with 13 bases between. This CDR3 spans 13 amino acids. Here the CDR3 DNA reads TGTGCCAGCAGTTCGACCGGCAGGGCTGGCTACACCTTC. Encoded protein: CASSSTGRAGYTF.

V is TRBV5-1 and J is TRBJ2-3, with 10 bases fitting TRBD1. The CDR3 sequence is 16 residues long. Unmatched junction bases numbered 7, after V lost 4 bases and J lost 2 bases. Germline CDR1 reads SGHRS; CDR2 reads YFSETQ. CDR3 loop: CASSSLTGGVTDTQYF. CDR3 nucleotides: TGCGCCAGCAGCAGCCTGACAGGGGGCGTCACAGATACGCAGTATTTT.